One sample yielded the 18 T cell receptor beta chains listed below, sequenced in a study of neurological immune-mediated disorders. MiXCR, run by TCRdb on the 5' RACE reads, gives a single entry per CDR3 protein. The table shows tens of thousands of distinct CDR3 sequences, with approximately 10% occurring only once. Sequencing used PBMCs. The receptor set was obtained from a man aged 60 to 75 in good health.

This clonotype was detected many times. The rearrangement links TRBV6-5 to TRBJ1-6, with TRBD1 identical over 7 bases. After removal of 0 bases from V and 9 bases from J, the junction contained 8 bases not matched to a gene. Germline V gene lookup returns CDR1 MNHEY and CDR2 SVGAGI. The CDR3 runs to 16 residues. CDR3 sequence (DNA): TGTGCCAGCAGTTACTCGTTTGGGACAGCTGGTTCACCCCTCCACTTT. It specifies CASSYSFGTAGSPLHF.

This clonotype was detected ten times or more. The chain uses TRBV7-2 and TRBJ2-3, with 9 bases lining up with TRBD2. The CDR3 extends over 14 amino acids. The germline CDR1 and CDR2 sequences are SGHTA and FQGNSA. Trimming cost V 6 bases and J 2 bases; bases outside gene matches: 3. CDR3: CASSRGGATDTQYF. CDR3 DNA: TGTGCCAGCAGTCGCGGGGGGGCCACAGATACGCAGTATTTT.

The table lists this clonotype with many counts. The chain combines TRBV11-2 with TRBJ1-1; 9 positions agree with TRBD1. This CDR3 is built from 16 residues. Germline CDR1 reads SGHAT; CDR2 reads FQNNGV. Trimming removed 5 bases from V and 5 bases from J; junction bases left unmatched: 12. The CDR3, as DNA: TGTGCCAGCAGCAGACGGACGACAGGGGGTATTACTGAAGCTTTCTTT. It specifies CASSRRTTGGITEAFF.

This clonotype came up many times. The rearrangement uses TRBV6-5 and TRBJ2-1; no clear D. The V gene lost 4 bases and the J gene lost 0 bases, with 7 bases spanning the gap. This CDR3 is built from 14 residues. CDR1 is MNHEY and CDR2 is SVGAGI in the germline V gene. In DNA, the CDR3 is TGTGCCAGCAGTTTACAGAGCTCCTACAATGAGCAGTTCTTC. Protein product: CASSLQSSYNEQFF.

This clonotype appeared many times. The germline gene is not matched at one end of the junction; a read error may be the cause. The chain couples TRBV12-3 or TRBV12-4 to TRBJ1-2; TRBD1 matches at 10 bases. The CDR3 consists of 12 residues. The CDR3 DNA sequence: TGTGCCAGCAGTCCGGGACAGGGGACGACTCTATTC. Amino acids: CASSPGQGTTLF.

This clonotype was observed many times. V is TRBV5-1 and J is TRBJ1-1, with D possibly being TRBD1 (5 bases). Per the germline V gene, CDR1 is SGHRS and CDR2 is YFSETQ. V lost 7 bases, J lost 1 base, and 14 bases lay in between. The CDR3 runs 14 residues. The CDR3 spells CASSPWGGNTEAFF. The CDR3 DNA reads as TGCGCCAGCTCACCGTGGGGGGGGAACACTGAAGCTTTCTTT.

The V and J genes are TRBV7-2 and TRBJ2-1; 10 bases match TRBD2. The CDR3 length is 18 residues. The J segment lost 7 bases and the V segment lost 2 bases, leaving 14 bases of the junction unmatched. Germline V CDR1 and CDR2: SGHTA, FQGNSA. In nucleotides, the CDR3 is TGTGCCAGCAGCTTAAGGGTCGGTGGCAGCGGGGGGGGTAATGAGCAGTTCTTC. It is translated as CASSLRVGGSGGGNEQFF.

This clonotype was detected many times. J is TRBJ2-3 and V is TRBV7-2; a possible D gene is TRBD2 (6 bases). Between the trimmed V and J ends, which lost 3 bases and 1 base, there was a span of 14 bases. The CDR3 is 16 amino acids. Germline CDR1 is SGHTA and CDR2 is FQGNSA. The CDR3 nucleotides are TGTGCCAGCAGCTTTTCCGTGGGGACTGGCACAGATACGCAGTATTTT. It codes for CASSFSVGTGTDTQYF.

The chain is built from TRBV28 and TRBJ2-5; maybe TRBD2 (6 bases). The CDR3 sequence is 12 residues long. Trimming took off 5 bases at V and 9 bases at J, with 13 bases between the two ends. CDR1 and CDR2 (germline): MDHEN, SYDVKM. The CDR3 spells CASSRGFEAQYF. For the CDR3, the DNA is TGTGCCAGCAGTCGGGGGTTTGAGGCCCAGTACTTC.

This clonotype was seen at least ten times. The chain couples TRBV15 to TRBJ2-1; D possibly corresponds to TRBD2 (5 bases). CDR3 length equals 16 residues. Germline CDR1 LNHNV, CDR2 YYDKDF (reference sequence). Trimming pared 0 bases from V and 4 bases from J, leaving 13 bases between. Here the CDR3 DNA reads TGTGCCACCAGCAGAGAGGTGGGAAGAGGGTACAATGAGCAGTTCTTC. This codes for CATSREVGRGYNEQFF.

Note on this clonotype: Just one base apart from a much larger clone, this may be a read error. The chain couples TRBV27 to TRBJ2-7, with 7 bases matching TRBD2. Germline CDR1 MNHEY, CDR2 SMNVEV (reference sequence). The CDR3 runs 14 residues. The CDR3 sequence: CTSSLLGGSYEQYF. CDR3 DNA sequence: TGTACCAGCAGTTTATTGGGGGGGTCCTACGAGCAGTACTTC.

This chain links TRBV20-1 with TRBJ2-3; D unresolved. There are 16 residues in the CDR3. The germline gives CDR1 DFQATT, CDR2 SNEGSKA (reference sequence). Deletions cut 6 bases from V and 2 bases from J, with 21 bases between. The CDR3 region is CSARKSSGPITDTQYF. CDR3 nucleotides: TGCAGTGCGAGAAAATCCAGTGGACCTATCACAGATACGCAGTATTTT.

The V and J genes are TRBV19 and TRBJ2-7, with 12 bases identical to TRBD2. Per germline, CDR1 LNHDA and CDR2 SQIVND (reference sequence). The CDR3 has 15 amino acids. The V segment lost 4 bases and the J segment 2 bases; nucleotides outside the gene matches: 3. CDR3 bases: TGTGCCAGTAGTAGAGGACTAGCGGGAACCTACGAGCAGTACTTC. Its protein is CASSRGLAGTYEQYF.

About this clonotype itself: A clone one base away is much larger, so this may be a read error. The chain is built from TRBV9 and TRBJ1-1; perhaps TRBD1 as D (5 bases). Germline V gives CDR1 SGDLS, CDR2 YYNGEE. The length of the CDR3 is 14 residues. This CDR3 is CASSVERGSTEGFF. CDR3 nucleotides: TGTGCCAGCAGCGTAGAGAGGGGTTCCACTGAAGGTTTCTTT.

This clonotype was counted many times. This rearrangement joins TRBV7-3 to TRBJ1-2; D possibly corresponds to TRBD1 (5 bases). Germline V gene sequence: CDR1 SGHTA, CDR2 FQGTGA. The CDR3 runs 15 residues. V lost 5 bases to trimming and J lost 4 bases, with 17 bases between them. In DNA form, the CDR3 reads TGTGCCAGCAGCATCTCCCGGGGGGAGGGCTATGGCTACACCTTC. It translates to CASSISRGEGYGYTF. Complete variable domain (other parts from reference TRBV7-3 and TRBJ1-2): GAGVSQTPSNKVTEKGKYVELRCDPISGHTALYWYRQSLGQGPEFLIYFQGTGAADDSGLPNDRFFAVRPEGSVSTLKIQRTERGDSAVYLCASSISRGEGYGYTFGSGTRLTVV.

There are many counts of this clonotype. The V call is TRBV20-1, the J call TRBJ2-5; 7 bases are shared with TRBD1. The CDR3 runs 14 residues. The V gene end was trimmed by 5 bases and the J gene end by 1 base; junction bases not matched to a gene: 7. CDR1 and CDR2 (germline): DFQATT, SNEGSKA (reference sequence). The CDR3 spells CSAYRGQIQETQYF. The CDR3 DNA reads as TGCAGTGCTTACCGGGGACAGATCCAAGAGACCCAGTACTTC.

This clonotype has a count of ten or more. The genes are TRBV9 and TRBJ1-1; 8 bases align to TRBD1. The germline CDR1 and CDR2 sequences are SGDLS and YYNGEE. The CDR3 length is 15 residues. The V segment lost 7 bases and the J segment 1 base; nucleotides outside the gene matches: 9. The CDR3 reads CASAATGAGNTEAFF. CDR3 bases: TGTGCCAGCGCGGCGACAGGGGCTGGGAACACTGAAGCTTTCTTT.

This clonotype was observed many times. This chain connects TRBV20-1 to TRBJ2-7, with TRBD2 identical over 7 bases. Per germline, CDR1 DFQATT and CDR2 SNEGSKA (reference sequence). Trimming took 5 bases from V and 3 from J; bases not matched to a gene: 7. The CDR3 length is 13 residues. The CDR3 loop is CSARRERGYEQYF. In DNA, the CDR3 is TGCAGTGCTCGCCGAGAGCGGGGCTACGAGCAGTACTTC.